This T cell receptor beta chain was recovered during a study of Graves' ophthalmopathy and Graves' hyperthyroidism. Study-level results: Appearing in blood as well were most expanded thyroid clonotypes above 0.001 frequency. Stable hyperthyroidism and ophthalmopathy were told apart by a 13-signature model, which achieved roughly 90% sensitivity and roughly 80% specificity.

Germline V gives CDR1 SGHAT, CDR2 FQNNGV. V lost 5 bases, J lost 2 bases, and 13 bases lay in between. CDR3 size: 14 residues. CDR3 regions of TCR beta were amplified from RNA transcripts. The library came from an HTBI-primed first-round RT-PCR and a second-round multiplex PCR. TCRdb redid the calling of the multiplex PCR reads with MiXCR, one entry per CDR3 protein. This sample has approximately 330,000 distinct CDR3 sequences, with roughly 15% found just once. This clonotype was counted at least ten times. No antigen is known for it. The clonotype comes from an adult man with Graves' ophthalmopathy. Material: peripheral blood. The rearrangement uses TRBV11-2 and TRBJ2-7; D is perhaps TRBD1 (6 bases). CDR3 in DNA: TGTGCCAGCAGCGCTACCGGGACAACCTACGAGCAGTACTTC. Residues: CASSATGTTYEQYF. The whole variable domain, remainder taken from reference TRBV11-2 and TRBJ2-7, is EAGVAQSPRYKIIEKRQSVAFWCNPISGHATLYWYQQILGQGPKLLIQFQNNGVVDDSQLPKDRFSAERLKGVDSTLKIQPAKLEDSAVYLCASSATGTTYEQYFGPGTRLTVT.